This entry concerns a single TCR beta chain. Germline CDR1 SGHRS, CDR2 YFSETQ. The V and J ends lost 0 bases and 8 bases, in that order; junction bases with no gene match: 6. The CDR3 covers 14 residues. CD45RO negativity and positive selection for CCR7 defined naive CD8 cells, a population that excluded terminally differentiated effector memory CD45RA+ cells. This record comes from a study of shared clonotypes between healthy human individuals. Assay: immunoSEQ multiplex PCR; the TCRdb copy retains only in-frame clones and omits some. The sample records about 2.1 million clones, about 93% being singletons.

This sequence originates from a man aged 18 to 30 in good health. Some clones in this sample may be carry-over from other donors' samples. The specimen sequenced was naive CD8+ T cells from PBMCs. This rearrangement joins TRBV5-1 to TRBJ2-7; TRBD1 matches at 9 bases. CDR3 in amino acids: CASSLEGQGYQQYF. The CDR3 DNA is TGCGCCAGCAGCTTGGAGGGACAGGGTTACCAGCAGTACTTC.